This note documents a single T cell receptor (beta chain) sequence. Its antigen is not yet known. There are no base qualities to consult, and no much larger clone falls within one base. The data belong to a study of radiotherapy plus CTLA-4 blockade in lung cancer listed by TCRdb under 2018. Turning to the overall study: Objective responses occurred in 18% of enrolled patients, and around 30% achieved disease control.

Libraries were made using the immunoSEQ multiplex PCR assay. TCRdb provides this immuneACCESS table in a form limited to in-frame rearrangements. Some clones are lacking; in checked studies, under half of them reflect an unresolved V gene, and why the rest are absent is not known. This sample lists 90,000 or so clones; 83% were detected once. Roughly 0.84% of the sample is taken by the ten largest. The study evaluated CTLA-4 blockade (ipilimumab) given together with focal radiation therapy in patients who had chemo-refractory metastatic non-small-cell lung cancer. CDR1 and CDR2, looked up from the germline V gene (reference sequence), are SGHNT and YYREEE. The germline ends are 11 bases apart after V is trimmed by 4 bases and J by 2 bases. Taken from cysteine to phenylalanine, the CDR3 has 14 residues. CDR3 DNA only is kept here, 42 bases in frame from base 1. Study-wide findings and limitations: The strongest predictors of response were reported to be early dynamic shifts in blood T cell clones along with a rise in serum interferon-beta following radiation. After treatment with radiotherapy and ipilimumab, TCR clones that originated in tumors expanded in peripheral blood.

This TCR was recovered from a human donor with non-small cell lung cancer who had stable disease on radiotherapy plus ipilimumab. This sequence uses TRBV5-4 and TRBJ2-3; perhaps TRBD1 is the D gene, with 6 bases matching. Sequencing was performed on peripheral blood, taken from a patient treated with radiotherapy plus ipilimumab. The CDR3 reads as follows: CASSPRTVTDTQYF. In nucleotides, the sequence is TGTGCCAGCAGCCCACGGACAGTCACAGATACGCAGTATTTT.